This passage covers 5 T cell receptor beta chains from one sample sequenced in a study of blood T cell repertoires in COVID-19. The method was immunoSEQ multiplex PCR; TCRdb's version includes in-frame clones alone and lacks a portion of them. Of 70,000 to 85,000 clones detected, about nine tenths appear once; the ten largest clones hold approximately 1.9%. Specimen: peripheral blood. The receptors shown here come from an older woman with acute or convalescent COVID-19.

In DNA form, the CDR3 reads TGTGCCAGCAGCCCGGACAGGGGTGGCCGGCAGCCCCAGCATTTT. This translates into CASSPDRGGRQPQHF. The chain joins TRBV6-2 or TRBV6-3 to TRBJ1-5; 9 bases map to TRBD1. V was pared by 6 bases and J by 7 bases, with 10 bases of the junction left unmatched. CDR3 length: 15 residues. CDR1 and CDR2 from the germline V gene are MNHEY and SVGEGT.

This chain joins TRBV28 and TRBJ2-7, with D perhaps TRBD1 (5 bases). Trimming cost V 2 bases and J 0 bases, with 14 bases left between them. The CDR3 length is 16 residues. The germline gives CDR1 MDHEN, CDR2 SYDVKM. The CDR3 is CASSLLPGQGSYEQYF. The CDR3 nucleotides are TGTGCCAGCAGTTTACTCCCTGGCCAGGGCTCCTACGAGCAGTACTTC. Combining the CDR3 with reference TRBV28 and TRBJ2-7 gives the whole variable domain DVKVTQSSRYLVKRTGEKVFLECVQDMDHENMFWYRQDPGLGLRLIYFSYDVKMKEKGDIPEGYSVSREKKERFSLILESASTNQTSMYLCASSLLPGQGSYEQYFGPGTRLTVT.

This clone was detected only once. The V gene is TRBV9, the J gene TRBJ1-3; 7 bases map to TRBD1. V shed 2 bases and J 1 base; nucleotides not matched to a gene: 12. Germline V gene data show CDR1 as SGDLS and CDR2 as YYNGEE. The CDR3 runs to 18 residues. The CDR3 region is CASSVRDSSSLSGNTIYF. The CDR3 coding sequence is TGTGCCAGCAGCGTCCGGGACAGTTCTTCCCTTTCTGGAAACACCATATATTTT.

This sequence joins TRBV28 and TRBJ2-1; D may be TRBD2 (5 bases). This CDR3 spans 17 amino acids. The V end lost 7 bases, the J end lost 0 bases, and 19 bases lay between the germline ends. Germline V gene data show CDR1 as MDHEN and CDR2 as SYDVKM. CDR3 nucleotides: TGTGCCAGCACCACTAATACACGGGGAAGCTCCTACAATGAGCAGTTCTTC. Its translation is CASTTNTRGSSYNEQFF. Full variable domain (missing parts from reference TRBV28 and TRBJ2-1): DVKVTQSSRYLVKRTGEKVFLECVQDMDHENMFWYRQDPGLGLRLIYFSYDVKMKEKGDIPEGYSVSREKKERFSLILESASTNQTSMYLCASTTNTRGSSYNEQFFGPGTRLTVL.

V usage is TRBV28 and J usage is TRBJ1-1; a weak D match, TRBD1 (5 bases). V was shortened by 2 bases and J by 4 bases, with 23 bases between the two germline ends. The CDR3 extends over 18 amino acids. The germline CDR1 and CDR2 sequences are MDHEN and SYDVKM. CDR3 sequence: CASSLSQGLFRWGTEAFF. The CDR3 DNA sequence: TGTGCCAGCAGTTTAAGTCAGGGACTGTTTAGGTGGGGCACTGAAGCTTTCTTT.